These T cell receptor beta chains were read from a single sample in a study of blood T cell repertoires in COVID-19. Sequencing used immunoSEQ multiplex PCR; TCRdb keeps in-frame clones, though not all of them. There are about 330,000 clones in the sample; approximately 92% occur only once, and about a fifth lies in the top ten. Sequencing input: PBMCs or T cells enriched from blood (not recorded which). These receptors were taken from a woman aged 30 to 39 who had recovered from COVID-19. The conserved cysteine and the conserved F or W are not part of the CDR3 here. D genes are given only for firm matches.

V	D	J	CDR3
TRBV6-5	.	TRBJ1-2	ASSSLTGGRGYT
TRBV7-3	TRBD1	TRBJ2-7	ASRGSDRDFYEQY
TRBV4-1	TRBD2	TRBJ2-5	ASRLAGGPETQY
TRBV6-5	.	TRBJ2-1	ASSPREPNNNEQF
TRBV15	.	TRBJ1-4	ATSRVGREMVF
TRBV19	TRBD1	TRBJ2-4	ASSRYGTGLNIQY
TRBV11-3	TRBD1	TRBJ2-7	ASSFTGTGTYEQY
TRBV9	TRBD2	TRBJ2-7	ASSVGGRAVEQY
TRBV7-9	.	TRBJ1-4	ASSPVPGSNEKLF
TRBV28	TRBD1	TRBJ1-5	ASSEGTGLGQPQH
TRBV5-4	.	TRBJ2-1	ASTLGGRDNEQF
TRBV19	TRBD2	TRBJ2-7	ASSIMREGNYEQY
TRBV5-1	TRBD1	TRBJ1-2	ASSLVGGDGYT
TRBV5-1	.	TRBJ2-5	ASSLEGVSVETQY
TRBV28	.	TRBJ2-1	ASSLQGSYNEQF
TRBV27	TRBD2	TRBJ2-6	ASSPRGLPSRSGANVLT
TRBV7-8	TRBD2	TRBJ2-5	ASSLYGTSDQETQY
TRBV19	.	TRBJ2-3	ASSMRYGGTDTQY
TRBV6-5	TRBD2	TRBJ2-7	ASSYGLAGSYEQY
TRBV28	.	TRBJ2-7	ASSTPGGDDEQY
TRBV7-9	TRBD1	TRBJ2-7	ASSDLGQGRNEQY
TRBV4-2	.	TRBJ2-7	ASSQQGRNEQY
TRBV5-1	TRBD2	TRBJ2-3	ASSLVSGVRDTQY
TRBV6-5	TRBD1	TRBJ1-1	ASSWTGRLNTEAF
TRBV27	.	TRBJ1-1	ASRKLGGWQANTEAF
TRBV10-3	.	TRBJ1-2	ATRDTTGNDGYT
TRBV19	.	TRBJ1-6	ASSARENSPLH
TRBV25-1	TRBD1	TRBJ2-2	ASSGRGTVNTGELF
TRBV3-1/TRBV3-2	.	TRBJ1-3	ASSQLGNTIY
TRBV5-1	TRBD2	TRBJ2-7	ASSLGLAGPQEQY
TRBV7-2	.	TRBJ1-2	ASSFTGTANYGYT
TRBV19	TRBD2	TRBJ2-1	ASSFERDAHNEQF
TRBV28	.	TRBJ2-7	ASSPSSLPYYEQY
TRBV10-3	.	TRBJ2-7	AISPGQDAYEQY
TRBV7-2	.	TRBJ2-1	ASSLGGPSNEQF
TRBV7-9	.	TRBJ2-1	ASSLAQGEQF
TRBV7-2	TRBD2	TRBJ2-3	ASSSAGTSGLDTQY
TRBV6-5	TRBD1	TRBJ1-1	ASTGTGRGAEAF
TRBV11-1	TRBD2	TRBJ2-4	ASSRLAGGWSNIQY
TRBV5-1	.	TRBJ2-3	ASSLGTSTDTQY
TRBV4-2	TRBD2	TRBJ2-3	ASSQNSGDTQY
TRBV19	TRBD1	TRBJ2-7	ASSIVAGGGGEQY
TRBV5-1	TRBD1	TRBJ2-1	ASSTGTGSYNEQF
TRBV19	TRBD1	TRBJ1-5	ASSIMQGGNQPQH
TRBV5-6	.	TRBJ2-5	ASSVGTQETQY
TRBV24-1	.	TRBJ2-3	ATSVSGVADTQY
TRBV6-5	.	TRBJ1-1	ASSLDRNTEAF